This passage covers 16 T cell receptor beta chains from one sample sequenced in a study of cytomegalovirus exposure and HLA in healthy donors. The table came from immunoSEQ multiplex PCR; TCRdb's copy has only in-frame clones and leaves some out. The sample gives 130,000 to 150,000 clones, 87% of which show up once; roughly 4.8% is in the top ten. The sequencing input was PBMCs. These receptors all stem from a man in his late teens or twenties in good health and CMV-seropositive.

The V call is TRBV6-5, the J call TRBJ1-2; 7 positions match TRBD1. Germline trimming cut 6 bases from V and 7 bases from J; bases unmatched to any gene: 14. In germline, CDR1 is MNHEY, CDR2 SVGAGI. This CDR3 is built from 15 residues. The CDR3 spells CASRKGTAHVGGYTF. CDR3 in DNA: TGTGCCAGCAGAAAGGGGACAGCCCACGTAGGTGGCTACACCTTC.

The V and J genes are TRBV5-4 and TRBJ1-1; D not resolved. V was clipped by 1 base and J by 0 bases, with 10 bases between them. The CDR3 covers 15 residues. CDR1 SGHNT and CDR2 YYREEE come from the germline V gene (reference sequence). CDR3 region: CASSLSGRMNTEAFF. As DNA, the CDR3 is TGTGCCAGCAGCTTGAGCGGTCGGATGAACACTGAAGCTTTCTTT.

J is TRBJ1-3 and V is TRBV27; unclear D gene. CDR1 MNHEY and CDR2 SMNVEV come from the germline V gene (reference sequence). The CDR3 loop spans 15 amino acids. V dropped 5 bases and J dropped 3 bases, with 14 bases sitting between them. This chain's CDR3 is CASSPGSPGGNTIYF. Written as DNA, the CDR3 is TGTGCCAGCAGTCCGGGATCACCGGGTGGAAACACCATATATTTT.

The V gene is TRBV6-1, the J gene TRBJ2-5; D might be TRBD2 (5 bases). Germline V gives CDR1 MNHNS, CDR2 SASEGT. This CDR3 region has 12 residues. Trimming shortened V by 8 bases and J by 3 bases, and 10 bases separated the two germline ends. CDR3 bases: TGTGCCAGCGGGAGACTGGAAGAGACCCAGTACTTC. Encoded protein: CASGRLEETQYF.

The chain joins TRBV27 to TRBJ2-3; 12 nucleotides agree with TRBD2. CDR1 is MNHEY and CDR2 is SMNVEV in the germline V gene (reference sequence). The V and J ends lost 5 bases and 1 base, in that order; junction bases with no gene match: 10. The CDR3 runs 18 residues. The CDR3 spells CASSLAWLAGGGTDTQYF. The CDR3 coding sequence is TGTGCCAGCAGTCTAGCGTGGCTAGCGGGGGGGGGCACAGATACGCAGTATTTT.

The gene calls are TRBV6-6 and TRBJ1-1, with TRBD1 as a possible D gene (6 bases). The CDR3 totals 15 residues. Trimming pared 6 bases from V and 2 bases from J, leaving 16 bases between. In germline, CDR1 is MNHNY, CDR2 SVGAGI (reference sequence). In DNA, the CDR3 is TGTGCCAGCAGCCTACAGGGATCGAGAAACACTGAAGCTTTCTTT. Translating it yields CASSLQGSRNTEAFF.

The rearrangement links TRBV5-1 to TRBJ2-7; TRBD1 is a possible D gene (5 bases). CDR3 length equals 14 residues. Germline V lookup: CDR1 SGHRS, CDR2 YFSETQ. Trimming took 0 bases from V and 3 from J, leaving 10 bases between them. The chain's CDR3 is CASSLDIDSYEQYF. In DNA, the CDR3 is TGCGCCAGCAGCTTGGATATTGACAGCTACGAGCAGTACTTC.

This clone came up a few times. The chain combines TRBV4-1 with TRBJ1-6, with D possibly being TRBD1 (5 bases). Germline assignment: CDR1 MGHRA and CDR2 YSYEKL. V was shortened by 0 bases and J by 6 bases, with 9 bases between the two germline ends. The CDR3 runs 15 residues. CDR3 nucleotide sequence: TGCGCCAGCAGCCAAGACGGGGGACTTAATTCACCCCTCCACTTT. Translated: CASSQDGGLNSPLHF.

The chain joins TRBV4-2 to TRBJ2-1, with D possibly matching TRBD2 (7 bases). The CDR3 has 16 amino acids. The germline V and J ends were trimmed by 0 bases and 7 bases, with 16 bases remaining between them. From germline, CDR1 is LGHNA and CDR2 YNFKEQ. The CDR3: CASSQDLDGGRNEQFF. The CDR3 bases are TGTGCCAGCAGCCAAGATCTTGACGGGGGGCGAAATGAGCAGTTCTTC.

V and J are TRBV7-9 and TRBJ2-7, with D possibly TRBD2 on 6 matching bases. Germline assignment: CDR1 SEHNR and CDR2 FQNEAQ (reference sequence). V lost 5 bases and J 5 bases, leaving 19 bases between the germline ends. This CDR3 is built from 15 residues. Written as DNA, the CDR3 is TGTGCCAGCAGCCACACCGGGAGCTTAGAGAACGAGCAGTACTTC. Its protein product is CASSHTGSLENEQYF.

This chain connects TRBV10-2 to TRBJ2-1, with 14 bases aligning to TRBD2. The CDR3 is 16 amino acids. The germline gives CDR1 WSHSY, CDR2 SAAADI. The J segment lost 3 bases and the V segment lost 5 bases, leaving 3 bases of the junction unmatched. CDR3 sequence reads: CASSRLAGGGYNEQFF. CDR3 coding DNA: TGCGCCAGCAGTCGACTAGCGGGAGGGGGCTACAATGAGCAGTTCTTC.

This clone occurred a few times. The chain uses TRBV28 and TRBJ1-2; weak D call: TRBD1 (6 bases). V lost 5 bases, J lost 7 bases, and 11 bases lay in between. This CDR3 contains 12 residues. Germline CDR1 reads MDHEN; CDR2 reads SYDVKM. The CDR3 nucleotides read TGTGCCAGCAGTAGAGGGGGAGCTGGCTACACCTTC. It encodes CASSRGGAGYTF.

V gene TRBV10-1 combines with J gene TRBJ1-1; TRBD1 is a possible D gene (5 bases). Germline V gene lookup returns CDR1 WNHNN and CDR2 SYGVQD (reference sequence). The CDR3 has 13 amino acids. The V end was cut by 6 bases, the J end by 5 bases, with 13 bases between. The CDR3 sequence: CASSGQEGTEAFF. For the CDR3, the DNA is TGCGCCAGCAGCGGACAAGAAGGGACTGAAGCTTTCTTT.

The chain links TRBV29-1 to TRBJ2-7, with D unclear. The CDR3 sequence is 12 residues long. The germline V gene has CDR1 SQVTM and CDR2 ANQGSEA. The V end was cut by 7 bases, the J end by 0 bases, with 10 bases between. The CDR3 region is CSASSSSYEQYF. CDR3 in DNA: TGCAGCGCGAGTTCTAGCTCCTACGAGCAGTACTTC.

This clone was seen once. Other DNA variants within this sample encode the same CDR3. This chain links TRBV14 with TRBJ2-7; 7 bases agree with TRBD2. CDR1 and CDR2 from the germline V gene are SGHDN and FVKESK. The CDR3 totals 13 residues. The V and J ends lost 4 bases and 4 bases, in that order; junction bases with no gene match: 4. CDR3 bases: TGTGCCAGCAGCCCGGCTAGCGGTTACGAGCAGTACTTC. Its protein is CASSPASGYEQYF.

The chain has TRBV9 and TRBJ2-2, with 7 bases that match TRBD1. Germline V gene sequence: CDR1 SGDLS, CDR2 YYNGEE. The CDR3 sequence is 18 residues long. V trimming: 0 bases; J trimming: 3 bases; junction bases outside the gene matches: 11. CDR3 loop: CASSVGPPTGWDTGELFF. The CDR3 bases are TGTGCCAGCAGCGTAGGTCCCCCGACAGGGTGGGACACCGGGGAGCTGTTTTTT.